This T cell receptor (beta chain) originates from a study of T cell changes during pregnancy in multiple sclerosis. CDR1 and CDR2 (germline): PRHDT, FYEKMQ (reference sequence). J gave up 8 bases and V 1 base, and 7 bases lay outside the gene matches. The CDR3 is 15 residues long. Using immunoSEQ multiplex PCR, the repertoire was profiled, and TCRdb retains in-frame clones only, with some absent. Here the sample spans 65,000 to 85,000 clones, roughly 90% being singletons. In its sample, this clone was seen a few times. The material was peripheral blood, obtained in the second trimester of pregnancy. The chain couples TRBV13 to TRBJ2-1; 8 nucleotides agree with TRBD1. The receptor comes from a female donor with multiple sclerosis, enrolled in a pregnancy study. The CDR3 loop is CASSLDQDRGDEQFF. CDR3 sequence (DNA): TGTGCCAGCAGCTTAGACCAAGACAGGGGCGATGAGCAGTTCTTC.